The rows below give T cell receptor beta chains drawn from one sample of a study of T-cell reconstitution after alpha-beta-depleted transplantation in children. TCRdb reprocessed the PCR reads with MiXCR, giving one entry per CDR3 protein. The repertoire holds tens of thousands of distinct CDR3 sequences, with nearly 9.5% as singletons. The input for sequencing was PBMCs, mostly from graft donor cells, taken 60 days after TCRalphabeta/CD19-depleted stem cell transplant. The receptor source for this set is a male patient between 2 and 9 years old who had a stem cell transplant for chronic granulomatous disease, so the T cells may come from the graft donor. Both conserved end residues are part of each CDR3. D genes are given only for firm matches. Clone size is given for some rows only: seen once, a few or many times, or a class if the clone is expanded.

v_call	j_call	d_call	clone_size	cdr3_length	cdr3_nt	cdr3_aa
TRBV20-1	TRBJ2-3	-	-	13	TGCAGTGCCGAGGGGAGTAGCACAGATACGCAGTATTTT	CSAEGSSTDTQYF
TRBV7-3	TRBJ2-3	-	many	14	TGTGCCAGCAGCTTAATGGAAAGCACAGATACGCAGTATTTT	CASSLMESTDTQYF
TRBV18	TRBJ2-7	-	many	16	TGTGCCAGCTCACCATTTTCCAGCCAGGGTGTCTACGAGCAGTACTTC	CASSPFSSQGVYEQYF
TRBV4-1	TRBJ1-4	-	few	15	TGCGCCAGCAGCCGATCGGCCCTCGCTAATGAAAAACTGTTTTTT	CASSRSALANEKLFF
TRBV11-2	TRBJ1-5	TRBD1	many	13	TGTGCCAGCAGCCCACAGGGGAATCAGCCCCAGCATTTT	CASSPQGNQPQHF
TRBV24-1	TRBJ2-7	TRBD1	-	15	TGTGCCACCAGTGATCTCGACAGGGGCGGGTGCGAGCAGTACTTC	CATSDLDRGGCEQYF
TRBV9	TRBJ2-2	-	many	13	TGTGCCAGCAGTGGTTTGCTGACCGGGGAGCTGTTTTTT	CASSGLLTGELFF
TRBV20-1	TRBJ2-1	-	-	14	TGCAGTGCTAGGGAAGCGCGAACCTACAATGAGCAGTCCTTC	CSAREARTYNEQSF
TRBV11-2	TRBJ2-3	-	many	18	TGTGCCAGCAGCCCCCGAGGTGGTGCCCTTCTAAGCACAGATACGCAGTATTTT	CASSPRGGALLSTDTQYF
TRBV20-1	TRBJ1-6	-	-	13	TGCAGTGCTAGATCCGGGATCGGATCACCCCTCCACTTT	CSARSGIGSPLHF
TRBV20-1	TRBJ1-5	TRBD1	many	13	TGCAGTGCTCGGGACAGCATCATTCAGCCCCAGCATTTT	CSARDSIIQPQHF
TRBV20-1	TRBJ2-3	-	many	14	TGCAGTGCCAGCGTTCCGGACACCACAGATACGCAGTATTTT	CSASVPDTTDTQYF
TRBV10-3	TRBJ2-7	TRBD1	many	16	TGTGCCATCAGGTCGACCCCGGGACAGGGCTCCTACGAGCAGTACTTC	CAIRSTPGQGSYEQYF
TRBV20-1	TRBJ2-1	-	many	16	TGCAGTGCTAGCGACACCGGGACCTCGGGGTACAATGAGCAGTTCTTC	CSASDTGTSGYNEQFF
TRBV6-5	TRBJ1-1	TRBD1	-	17	TGTGCCAGCAGTTACCCCCTCAGGACAGGTCAGCACACTGAAGCTTTCTTT	CASSYPLRTGQHTEAFF
TRBV7-9	TRBJ2-1	-	many	16	TGTGCCAGCAGCTTTGGCCGGGCCGAAACCTACAATGAGCAGTTCTTC	CASSFGRAETYNEQFF
TRBV25-1	TRBJ1-4	TRBD1	many	15	TGTGCCAGCAGTGAATCCAGGGGGCGGGCTGAAAAACTGTTTTTT	CASSESRGRAEKLFF
TRBV30	TRBJ2-1	-	-	16	TGTGCCTGGAGTGCCCTAAACCTCGGGCGGCGCAATGAGCAGTTCTTC	CAWSALNLGRRNEQFF
TRBV5-1	TRBJ2-1	-	many	14	TGCGCCAGCGCCTACTATTACAACTACAATGAGCAGTTCTTC	CASAYYYNYNEQFF
TRBV20-1	TRBJ1-5	-	many	12	TGCAGTGCTGGTGAGGGTTATCAGCCCCAGCATTTT	CSAGEGYQPQHF